This is a list of T cell receptor beta chains from one sample in a study of blood T cell repertoires in COVID-19. TCRdb's copy holds only in-frame clones and misses some; the assay was immunoSEQ multiplex PCR. The sample contains over 150,000 clones, 70% to 90% of which appear only once. What was sequenced was peripheral blood. The receptors originated from a man aged 50 to 60 with COVID-19, enrolled during active disease. The conserved cysteine and the conserved F or W are not part of the CDR3 here.

v_call,cdr3_aa
TRBV18,ASSPGPAEKYNEQF
TRBV19,ASSAQESGSPLH
TRBV27,ASSHRVAGELF
TRBV18,ASAANRGPYEQY
TRBV30,AWSVAGGITDTQY
TRBV4-1,ASSQGWGEGTEAF
TRBV9,ASSGQGETQY
TRBV7-6,ASSPRAGVSSEQY
TRBV9,ASSVGPEAEQF
TRBV5-4,ASSQGRTGGNTGELF
TRBV5-1,ASSSPRLAAYEQY
TRBV7-2,ASSLTGGASYGYT
TRBV11-3,ASSLDPGDTQY
TRBV6-5,ASSYSVPGNEQF
TRBV18,ASSPGQGDQPQH
TRBV11-2,ASSLGETGSEAF
TRBV6-2/TRBV6-3,ASSLPGQGRDEQY
TRBV19,AVRGPISGNTIY
TRBV7-3,ASSSGTGRYNEQF
TRBV6-5,ASSLGQGIHNYGYT
TRBV6-1,ASSERTAGTDTQY
TRBV2,ASRTNFRPGNTEAF
TRBV7-2,ASRHERGIETQY
TRBV9,ASSVERYTDTQY
TRBV6-2/TRBV6-3,ASSPSENYEQY
TRBV6-5,ASQGKTGNTIY
TRBV21-1,ASSKVCQGLAKNIQY
TRBV11-2,ASSLGQGAYEQY
TRBV19,ASSRLEGEDTQY
TRBV5-3,ARSLPVDREVANTEAF
TRBV4-1,ASSQVAEAGYPGEQF
TRBV29-1,SVDGAVSWNPDTQY
TRBV9,ASSVGADTQY
TRBV19,ASSPRQGNQPQH
TRBV3-1/TRBV3-2,ASSRLYNEQF
TRBV5-8,ASSLQGARRETQY
TRBV6-5,ASSYSGSATNEKLF
TRBV3-1/TRBV3-2,ASSPTGGNNQPQH
TRBV7-6,ASSPDRGLYNEQF
TRBV28,ASSLQGNRQPQH
TRBV6-5,ASTLRGWEQF
TRBV15,ATSRQGGTQPQH
TRBV4-2,ASSPRERLDTQY
TRBV6-5,ASSYQGGNTEAF
TRBV5-8,ASSLGRDTEAF
TRBV6-5,ASSPLVTGYEQY